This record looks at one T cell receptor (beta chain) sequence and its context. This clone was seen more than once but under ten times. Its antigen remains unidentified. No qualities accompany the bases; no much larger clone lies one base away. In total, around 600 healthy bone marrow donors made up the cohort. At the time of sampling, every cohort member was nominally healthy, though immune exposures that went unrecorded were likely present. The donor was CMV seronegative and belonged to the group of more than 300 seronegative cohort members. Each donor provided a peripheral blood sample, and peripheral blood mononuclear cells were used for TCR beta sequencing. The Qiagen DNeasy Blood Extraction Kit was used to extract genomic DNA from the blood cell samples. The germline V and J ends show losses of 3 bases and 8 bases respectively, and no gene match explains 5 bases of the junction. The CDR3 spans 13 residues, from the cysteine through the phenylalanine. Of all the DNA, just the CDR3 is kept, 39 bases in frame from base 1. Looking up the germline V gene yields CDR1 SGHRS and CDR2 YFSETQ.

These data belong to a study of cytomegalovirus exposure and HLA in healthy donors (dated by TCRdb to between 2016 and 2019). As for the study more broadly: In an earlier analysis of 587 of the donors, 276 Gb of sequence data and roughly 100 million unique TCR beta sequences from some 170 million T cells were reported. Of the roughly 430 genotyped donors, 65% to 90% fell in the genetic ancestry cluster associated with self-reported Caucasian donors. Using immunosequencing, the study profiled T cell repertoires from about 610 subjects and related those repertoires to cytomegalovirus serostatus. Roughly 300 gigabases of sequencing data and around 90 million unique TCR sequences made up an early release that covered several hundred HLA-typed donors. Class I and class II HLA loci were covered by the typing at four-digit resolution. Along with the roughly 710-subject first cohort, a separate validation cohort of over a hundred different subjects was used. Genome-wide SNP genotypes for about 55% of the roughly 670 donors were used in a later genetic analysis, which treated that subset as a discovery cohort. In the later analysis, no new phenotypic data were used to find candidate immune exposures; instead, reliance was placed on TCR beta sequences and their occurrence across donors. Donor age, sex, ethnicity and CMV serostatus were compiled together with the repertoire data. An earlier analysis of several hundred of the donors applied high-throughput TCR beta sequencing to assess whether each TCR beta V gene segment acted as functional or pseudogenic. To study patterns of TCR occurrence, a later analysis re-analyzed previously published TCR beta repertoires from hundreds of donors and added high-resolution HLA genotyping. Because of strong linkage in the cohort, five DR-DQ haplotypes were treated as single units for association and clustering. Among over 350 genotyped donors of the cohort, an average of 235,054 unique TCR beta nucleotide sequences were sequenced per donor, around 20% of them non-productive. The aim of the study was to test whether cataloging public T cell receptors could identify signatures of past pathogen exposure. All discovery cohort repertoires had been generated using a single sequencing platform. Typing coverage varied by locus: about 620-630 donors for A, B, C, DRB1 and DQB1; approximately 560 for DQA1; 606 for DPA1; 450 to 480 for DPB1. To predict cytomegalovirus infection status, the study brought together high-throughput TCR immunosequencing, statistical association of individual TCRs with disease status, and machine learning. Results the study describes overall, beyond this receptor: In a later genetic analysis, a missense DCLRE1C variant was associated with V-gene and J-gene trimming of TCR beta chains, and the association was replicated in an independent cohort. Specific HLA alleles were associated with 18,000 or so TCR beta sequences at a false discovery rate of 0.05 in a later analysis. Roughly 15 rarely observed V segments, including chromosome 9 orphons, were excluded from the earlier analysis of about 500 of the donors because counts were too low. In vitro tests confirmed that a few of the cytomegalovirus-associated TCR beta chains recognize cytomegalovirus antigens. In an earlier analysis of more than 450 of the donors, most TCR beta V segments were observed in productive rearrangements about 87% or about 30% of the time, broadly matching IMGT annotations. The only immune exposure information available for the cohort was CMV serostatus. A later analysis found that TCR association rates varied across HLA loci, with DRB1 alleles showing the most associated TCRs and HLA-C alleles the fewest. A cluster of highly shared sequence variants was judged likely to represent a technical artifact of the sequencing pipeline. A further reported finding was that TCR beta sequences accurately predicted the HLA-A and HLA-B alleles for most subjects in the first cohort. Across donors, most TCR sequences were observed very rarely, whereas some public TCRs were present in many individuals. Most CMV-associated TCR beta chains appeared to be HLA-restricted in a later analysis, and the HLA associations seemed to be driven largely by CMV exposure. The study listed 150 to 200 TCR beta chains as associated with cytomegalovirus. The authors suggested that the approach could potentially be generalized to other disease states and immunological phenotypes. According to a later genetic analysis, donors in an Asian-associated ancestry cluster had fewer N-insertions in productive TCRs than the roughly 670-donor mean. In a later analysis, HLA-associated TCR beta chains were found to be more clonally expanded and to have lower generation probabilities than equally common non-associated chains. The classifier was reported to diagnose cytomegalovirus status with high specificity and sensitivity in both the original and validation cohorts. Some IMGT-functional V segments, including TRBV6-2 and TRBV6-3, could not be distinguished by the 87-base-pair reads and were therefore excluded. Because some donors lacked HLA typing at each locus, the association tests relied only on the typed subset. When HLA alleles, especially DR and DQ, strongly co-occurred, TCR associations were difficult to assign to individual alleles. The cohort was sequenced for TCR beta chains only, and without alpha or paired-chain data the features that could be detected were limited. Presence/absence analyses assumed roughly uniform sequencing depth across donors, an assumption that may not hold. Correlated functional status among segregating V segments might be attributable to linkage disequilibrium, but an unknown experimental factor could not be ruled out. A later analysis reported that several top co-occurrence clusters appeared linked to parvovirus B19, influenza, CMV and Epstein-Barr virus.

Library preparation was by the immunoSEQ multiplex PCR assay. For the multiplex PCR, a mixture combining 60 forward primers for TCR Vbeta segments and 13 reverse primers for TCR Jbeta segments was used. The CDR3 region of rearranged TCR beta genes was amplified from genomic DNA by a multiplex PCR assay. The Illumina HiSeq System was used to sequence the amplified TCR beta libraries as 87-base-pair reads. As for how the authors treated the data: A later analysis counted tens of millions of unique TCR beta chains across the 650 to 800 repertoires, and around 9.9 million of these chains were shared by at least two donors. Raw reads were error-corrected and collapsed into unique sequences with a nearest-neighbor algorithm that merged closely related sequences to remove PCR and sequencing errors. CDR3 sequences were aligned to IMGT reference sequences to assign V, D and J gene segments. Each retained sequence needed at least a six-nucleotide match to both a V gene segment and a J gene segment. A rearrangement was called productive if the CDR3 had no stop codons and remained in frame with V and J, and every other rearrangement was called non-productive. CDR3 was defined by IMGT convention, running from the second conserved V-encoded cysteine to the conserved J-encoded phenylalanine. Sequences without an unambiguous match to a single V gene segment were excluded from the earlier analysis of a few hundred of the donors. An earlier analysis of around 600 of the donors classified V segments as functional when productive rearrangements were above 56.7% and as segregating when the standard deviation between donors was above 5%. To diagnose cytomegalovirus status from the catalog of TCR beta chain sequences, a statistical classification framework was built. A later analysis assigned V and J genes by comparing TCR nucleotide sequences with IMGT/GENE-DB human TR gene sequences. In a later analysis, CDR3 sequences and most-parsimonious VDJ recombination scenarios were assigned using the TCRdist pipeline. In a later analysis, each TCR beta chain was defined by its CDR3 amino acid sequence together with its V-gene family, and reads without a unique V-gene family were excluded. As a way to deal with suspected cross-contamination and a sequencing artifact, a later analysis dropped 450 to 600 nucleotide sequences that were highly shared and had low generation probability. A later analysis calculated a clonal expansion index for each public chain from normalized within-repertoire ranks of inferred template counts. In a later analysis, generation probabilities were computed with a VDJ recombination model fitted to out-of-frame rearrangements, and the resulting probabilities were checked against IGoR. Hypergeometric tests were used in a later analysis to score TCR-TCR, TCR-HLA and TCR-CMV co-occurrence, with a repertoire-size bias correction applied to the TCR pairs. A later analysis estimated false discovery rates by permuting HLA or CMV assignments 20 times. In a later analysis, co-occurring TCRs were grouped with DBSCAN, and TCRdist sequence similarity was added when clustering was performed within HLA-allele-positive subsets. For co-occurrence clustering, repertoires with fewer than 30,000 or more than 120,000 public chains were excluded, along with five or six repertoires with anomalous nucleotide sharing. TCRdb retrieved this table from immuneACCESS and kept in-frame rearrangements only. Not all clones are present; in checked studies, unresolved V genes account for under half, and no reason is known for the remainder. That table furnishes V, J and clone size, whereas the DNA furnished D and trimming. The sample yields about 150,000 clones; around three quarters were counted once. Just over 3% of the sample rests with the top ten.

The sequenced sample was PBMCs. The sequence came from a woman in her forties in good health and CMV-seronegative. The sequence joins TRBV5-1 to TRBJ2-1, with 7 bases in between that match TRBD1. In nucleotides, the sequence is TGCGCCAGCAGCTCACAGGGGTCGGATGAGCAGTTCTTC. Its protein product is CASSSQGSDEQFF.